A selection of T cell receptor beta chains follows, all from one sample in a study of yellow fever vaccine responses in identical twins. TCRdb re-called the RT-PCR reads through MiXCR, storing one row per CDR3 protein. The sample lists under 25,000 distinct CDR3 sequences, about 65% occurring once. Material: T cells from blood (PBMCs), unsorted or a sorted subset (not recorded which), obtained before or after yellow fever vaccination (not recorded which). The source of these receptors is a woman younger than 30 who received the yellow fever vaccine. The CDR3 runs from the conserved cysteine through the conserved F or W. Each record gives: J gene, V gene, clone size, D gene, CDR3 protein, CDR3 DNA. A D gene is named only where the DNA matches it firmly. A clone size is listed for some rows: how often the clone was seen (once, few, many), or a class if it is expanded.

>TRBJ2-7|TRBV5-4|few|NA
CASSFSSTYEQYF
TGTGCCAGCAGCTTCTCCTCAACCTACGAGCAGTACTTC
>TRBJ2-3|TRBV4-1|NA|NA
CASSRRTAILDTQYF
TGCGCCAGCAGCCGACGGACAGCTATCCTAGATACGCAGTATTTT
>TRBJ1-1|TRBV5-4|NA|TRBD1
CASSSGGLDTEAFF
TGTGCCAGCAGCTCAGGGGGTTTGGACACTGAAGCTTTCTTT
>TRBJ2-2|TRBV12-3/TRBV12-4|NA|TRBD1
CASSPRQGTNTGELFF
TGTGCCAGCAGTCCGCGACAGGGGACCAACACCGGGGAGCTGTTTTTT
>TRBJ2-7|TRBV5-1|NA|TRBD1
CASSSGQGFSYEQYF
TGCGCCAGCAGTTCTGGACAGGGGTTCTCATACGAGCAGTACTTC
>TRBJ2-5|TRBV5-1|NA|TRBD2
CASSFSTSGRQTQYF
TGCGCCAGCAGCTTCTCGACTAGCGGGAGACAGACCCAGTACTTC
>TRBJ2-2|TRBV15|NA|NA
CATSRDLSGAGELFF
TGTGCCACCAGCAGAGATCTTTCGGGGGCCGGGGAGCTGTTTTTT
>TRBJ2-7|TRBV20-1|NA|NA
CSASEREYEQYF
TGCAGTGCTAGCGAACGGGAATACGAGCAGTACTTC
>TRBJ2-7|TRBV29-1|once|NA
CSVDGGYEQYF
TGCAGCGTTGATGGGGGTTACGAGCAGTACTTC
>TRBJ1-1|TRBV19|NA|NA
CASSGHPGTEAFF
TGTGCCAGTAGTGGACATCCCGGGACTGAAGCTTTCTTT
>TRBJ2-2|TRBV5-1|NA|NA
CASSLPPSNTGELFF
TGCGCCAGCAGCTTGCCACCCTCGAACACCGGGGAGCTGTTTTTT
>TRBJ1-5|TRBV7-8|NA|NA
CASSLAGMGGGRQPQHF
TGTGCCAGCAGCTTAGCGGGGATGGGGGGGGGTCGTCAGCCCCAGCATTTT
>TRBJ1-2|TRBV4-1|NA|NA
CASSQERNTPGTF
TGCGCCAGCAGCCAAGAGAGGAACACCCCTGGCACCTTC
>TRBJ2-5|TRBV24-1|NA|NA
CATSDVNRDVQYF
TGTGCCACCAGTGATGTCAACCGGGACGTCCAGTACTTC
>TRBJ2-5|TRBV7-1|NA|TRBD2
CASSSGLAEETQYF
TGTGCCAGCAGCTCCGGACTAGCCGAAGAGACCCAGTACTTC
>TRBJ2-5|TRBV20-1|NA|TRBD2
CSAKTSSETQYF
TGCAGTGCTAAGACTAGCTCTGAGACCCAGTACTTC
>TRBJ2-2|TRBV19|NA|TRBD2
CASSMRKGGLDEPGELFF
TGTGCCAGTAGTATGCGAAAGGGTGGACTAGATGAGCCCGGGGAGCTGTTTTTT
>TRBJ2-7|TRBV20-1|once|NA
CSARGGAVTYEQYF
TGCAGTGCTAGAGGGGGCGCAGTTACCTACGAGCAGTACTTC
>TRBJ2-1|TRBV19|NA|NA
CASSIARGNEQFF
TGTGCCAGTAGTATAGCCAGGGGAAATGAGCAGTTCTTC
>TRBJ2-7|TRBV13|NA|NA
CATKGCHTYEQYF
TGTGCCACTAAAGGATGCCATACCTACGAGCAGTACTTC
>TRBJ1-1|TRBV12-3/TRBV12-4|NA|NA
CASSLGNTEAFF
TGTGCCAGCAGTTTGGGGAACACTGAAGCTTTCTTT
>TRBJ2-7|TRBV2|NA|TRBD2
CAGRLAGGYEQYF
TGTGCCGGCAGACTAGCGGGAGGATACGAGCAGTACTTC
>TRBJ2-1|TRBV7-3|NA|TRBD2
CASSLTFTSGAREQFF
TGTGCCAGCAGCTTAACTTTTACTAGCGGGGCCAGGGAGCAGTTCTTC
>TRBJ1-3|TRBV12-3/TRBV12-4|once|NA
CASRIGSGNTIYF
TGTGCCAGCAGAATAGGCTCTGGAAACACCATATATTTT
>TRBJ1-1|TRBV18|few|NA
CASSRKNGGGITEAFF
TGTGCCAGCTCACGAAAGAACGGGGGGGGAATCACTGAAGCTTTCTTT
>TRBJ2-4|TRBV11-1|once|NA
CASSLGRGLGDQYF
TGTGCCAGCAGCTTAGGGCGGGGGCTCGGCGATCAGTACTTC
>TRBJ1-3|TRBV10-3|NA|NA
CAIMVDGSGNTIYF
TGTGCCATCATGGTTGATGGCTCTGGAAACACCATATATTTT
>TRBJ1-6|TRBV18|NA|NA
CASSPGGADNSPLHF
TGTGCCAGCTCACCGGGGGGGGCCGATAATTCACCCCTCCACTTT
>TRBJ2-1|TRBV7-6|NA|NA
CASSLVLGGNEQFF
TGTGCCAGCAGCTTAGTTTTGGGGGGCAATGAGCAGTTCTTC
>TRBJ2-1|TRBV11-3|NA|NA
CASSAGTPVRNEQFF
TGTGCCAGCAGCGCCGGTACTCCTGTCCGAAATGAGCAGTTCTTC
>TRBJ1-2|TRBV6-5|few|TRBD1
CASSYSGQAPNYGYTF
TGTGCCAGCAGTTACTCGGGACAGGCCCCTAACTATGGCTACACCTTC
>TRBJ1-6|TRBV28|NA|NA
CASSLWDIGNNSPLHF
TGTGCCAGCAGTTTGTGGGACATAGGAAATAATTCACCCCTCCACTTT
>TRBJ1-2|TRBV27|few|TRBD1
CASSFGTGAFYGYTF
TGTGCCAGCAGTTTTGGGACAGGGGCTTTCTATGGCTACACCTTC
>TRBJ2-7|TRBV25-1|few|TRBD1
CASSEGGTGGYEQYF
TGTGCCAGCAGTGAAGGCGGGACAGGGGGCTACGAGCAGTACTTC
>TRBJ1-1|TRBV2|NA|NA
CASGTGMNTEAFF
TGTGCCAGTGGGACGGGCATGAACACTGAAGCTTTCTTT
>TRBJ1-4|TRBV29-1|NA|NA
CSVATSNEKLFF
TGCAGCGTTGCTACCTCTAATGAAAAACTGTTTTTT
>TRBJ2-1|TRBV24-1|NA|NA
CATSLGESRRQFF
TGTGCCACCAGTTTAGGGGAGAGTCGACGGCAGTTCTTC
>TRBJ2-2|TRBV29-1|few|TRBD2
CSVDRGGAGELFF
TGCAGCGTTGATCGCGGGGGGGCCGGGGAGCTGTTTTTT
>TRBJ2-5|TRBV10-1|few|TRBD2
CASSEESGEQETQYF
TGCGCCAGCAGTGAGGAGAGCGGGGAACAAGAGACCCAGTACTTC
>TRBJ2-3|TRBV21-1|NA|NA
CASPRRACTDTQYF
TGTGCCAGCCCCCGGAGGGCCTGCACAGATACGCAGTATTTT
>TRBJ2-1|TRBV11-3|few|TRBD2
CASSPRVAGWVEQFF
TGTGCCAGCAGCCCTCGGGTAGCGGGATGGGTTGAGCAGTTCTTC
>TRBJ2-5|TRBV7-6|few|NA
CASSLVGGQETQYF
TGTGCCAGCAGCTTAGTGGGCGGACAAGAGACCCAGTACTTC
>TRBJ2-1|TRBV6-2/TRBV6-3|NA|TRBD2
CASSLHWGGLNEQFF
TGTGCCAGCAGTTTGCACTGGGGGGGGTTGAATGAGCAGTTCTTC
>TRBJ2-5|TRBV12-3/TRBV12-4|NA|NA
CASSRRDLRTQYF
TGTGCCAGCAGTCGTAGGGACCTCCGGACCCAGTACTTC
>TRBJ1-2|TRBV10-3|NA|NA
CAINLQSTNYGYTF
TGTGCCATCAACCTACAGAGTACAAACTATGGCTACACCTTC
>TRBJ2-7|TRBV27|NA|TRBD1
CASSIPGQTYEQYF
TGTGCCAGCAGTATCCCGGGACAGACTTACGAGCAGTACTTC
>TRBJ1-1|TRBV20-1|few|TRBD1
CSARSGTDNTEAFF
TGCAGTGCTAGGTCCGGGACAGACAACACTGAAGCTTTCTTT
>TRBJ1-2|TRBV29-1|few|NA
CSVPPPGTGGYTF
TGCAGCGTCCCGCCCCCCGGGACCGGTGGCTACACCTTC
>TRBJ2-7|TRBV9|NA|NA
CASSVVPVSSYEQYF
TGTGCCAGCAGCGTAGTCCCGGTGAGCTCCTACGAGCAGTACTTC
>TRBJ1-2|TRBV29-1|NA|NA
CSVDLNNYGYTF
TGCAGCGTTGACCTAAACAACTATGGCTACACCTTC
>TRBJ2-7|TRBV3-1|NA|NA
CASSVIAGQRSYEQYF
TGTGCCAGCAGCGTTATAGCCGGACAGAGATCCTACGAGCAGTACTTC
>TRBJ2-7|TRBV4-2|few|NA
CASSQAEGESYEQYF
TGTGCCAGCAGCCAAGCGGAGGGAGAAAGCTACGAGCAGTACTTC
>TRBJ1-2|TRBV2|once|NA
CASKAKDTLYGYTF
TGTGCCAGCAAAGCAAAGGACACCCTCTATGGCTACACCTTC
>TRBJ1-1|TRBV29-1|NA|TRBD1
CSVRTGALGNTEAFF
TGCAGCGTAAGGACAGGGGCGTTGGGGAACACTGAAGCTTTCTTT
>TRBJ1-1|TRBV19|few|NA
CASSPFQNTEAFF
TGTGCCAGTAGTCCATTTCAGAACACTGAAGCTTTCTTT
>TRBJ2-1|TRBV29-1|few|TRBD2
CSVPPRTSGREGSYNEQFF
TGCAGCGTCCCGCCTCGGACTAGCGGGAGGGAAGGATCCTACAATGAGCAGTTCTTC